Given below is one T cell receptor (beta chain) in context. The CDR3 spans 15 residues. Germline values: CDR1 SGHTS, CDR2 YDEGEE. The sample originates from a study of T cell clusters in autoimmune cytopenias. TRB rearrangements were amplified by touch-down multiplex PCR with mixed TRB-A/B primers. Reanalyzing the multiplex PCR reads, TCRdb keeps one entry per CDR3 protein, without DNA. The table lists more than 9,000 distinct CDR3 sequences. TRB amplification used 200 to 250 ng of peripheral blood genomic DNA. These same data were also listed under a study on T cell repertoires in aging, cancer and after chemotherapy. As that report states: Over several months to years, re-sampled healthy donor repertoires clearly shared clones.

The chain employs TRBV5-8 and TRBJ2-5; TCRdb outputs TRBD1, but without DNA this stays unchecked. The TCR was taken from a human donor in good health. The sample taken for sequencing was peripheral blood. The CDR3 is CASSLQAPFQETQYF. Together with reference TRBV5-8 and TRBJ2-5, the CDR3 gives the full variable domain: EAGVTQSPTHLIKTRGQQATLRCSPISGHTSVYWYQQALGLGLQFLLWYDEGEERNRGNFPPRFSGRQFPNYSSELNVNALELEDSALYLCASSLQAPFQETQYFGPGTRLLVL.